A selection of T cell receptor beta chains follows, all from one sample in a study of blood T cell repertoires in COVID-19. Sequencing used immunoSEQ multiplex PCR; TCRdb keeps in-frame clones, though not all of them. The top ten hold about 1.7% of the sample, which has 490,000 or so clones, 85% to 90% seen once. Source material: PBMCs or T cells enriched from blood (not recorded which). The receptors derive from a woman between 35 and 50 years old who had recovered from COVID-19. Each CDR3 is given with its conserved first and last residue.

TRBJ2-1 TRBV9 CASSVGGNNEQFF
TRBJ1-1 TRBV20-1 CSASLEVATEAFF
TRBJ2-7 TRBV4-3 CASSQDLVAGAYEQYF
TRBJ2-6 TRBV27 CASSYRDIGANVLTF
TRBJ2-2 TRBV7-9 CASSLDGRGNTGELFF
TRBJ1-2 TRBV14 CASSPITELYGYTF
TRBJ2-1 TRBV29-1 CSVPIPTSGYNEQFF
TRBJ1-1 TRBV7-9 CASSPARDRQANTEAFF
TRBJ2-3 TRBV18 CASSPPASGRVIDTQYF
TRBJ2-5 TRBV18 CASSPRTGRGETQYF
TRBJ2-7 TRBV5-6 CASSFSGRASEQYF
TRBJ1-1 TRBV4-3 CASSQEFHREVEAFF
TRBJ1-2 TRBV12-5 CASSGSNYGYTF
TRBJ1-2 TRBV2 CASSGNRDYGYTF
TRBJ2-7 TRBV5-1 CASSLGTISSYEQYF
TRBJ2-3 TRBV11-3 CASSLVAGGRNTQYF
TRBJ1-2 TRBV27 CASSLSAGASNYGYTF
TRBJ2-3 TRBV24-1 CATSDSGEAHFTQYF
TRBJ2-2 TRBV18 CASSFLASNTGELFF
TRBJ1-4 TRBV19 CASSIGDSFNEKLFF
TRBJ2-4 TRBV7-2 CASSLAFLSNSKNIQYF
TRBJ2-5 TRBV5-4 CASTRQGAVRETQYF
TRBJ2-3 TRBV7-2 CASSLALGSGTQYF
TRBJ1-2 TRBV6-4 CASSYKAGGYGYTF
TRBJ2-2 TRBV4-3 CASSQDRSLGLFF
TRBJ2-1 TRBV6-6 CASSPGYEQFF
TRBJ1-2 TRBV7-8 CASSLSAEGSGYTF
TRBJ2-7 TRBV19 CASPGTSGRKRSSYEQYF
TRBJ2-7 TRBV20-1 CSANERLAGPGTYEQYF
TRBJ1-2 TRBV4-2 CASSQGQGASEGYTF
TRBJ1-2 TRBV7-8 CASSTRATGADGYTF
TRBJ2-2 TRBV24-1 CATSESGRAAELFF
TRBJ1-5 TRBV27 CASSLSTGGQPQHF
TRBJ1-5 TRBV20-1 CSATLQGSQHF
TRBJ1-1 TRBV6-5 CASSYLTGEAFF
TRBJ1-6 TRBV27 CASRGGANSPLHF
TRBJ1-1 TRBV11-2 CASSSNQATGSTEAFF
TRBJ2-1 TRBV4-3 CASSQPGVSTSGRAGNEQFF
TRBJ1-1 TRBV12-3/TRBV12-4 CASAMGPGTEAFF
TRBJ2-3 TRBV7-2 CASSLMSPDTQYF
TRBJ2-7 TRBV18 CASSQGQDFYEQYF
TRBJ2-1 TRBV14 CASSQGGGEVDLVRSSYNEQFF
TRBJ2-1 TRBV5-1 CASSLATIQPGNEQFF
TRBJ2-1 TRBV2 CASSEDRGLYNEQFF
TRBJ2-2 TRBV5-1 CASSSERTNTGELFF
TRBJ2-1 TRBV5-6 CASSYRTSGRADEQFF
TRBJ1-1 TRBV19 CASSDRVNTEAFF
TRBJ2-7 TRBV7-8 CASSLERLALTYEQYF
TRBJ1-1 TRBV7-9 CASSLATGLEAFF
TRBJ2-3 TRBV10-1 CASSDLLGGTDTQYF
TRBJ2-5 TRBV5-5 CASSLGAGTGSQETQYF
TRBJ2-1 TRBV5-1 CASSLRRNGLVGDEQFF
TRBJ1-5 TRBV15 CATSLGIGGVSNQPQHF
TRBJ2-7 TRBV18 CASSPGQNYEQYF
TRBJ2-1 TRBV7-9 CASSLTYGGTSGPNEQFF